This passage covers 20 T cell receptor beta chains from one sample sequenced in a study of T cell changes during pregnancy in multiple sclerosis. This table comes from immunoSEQ multiplex PCR, and its TCRdb copy is limited to in-frame clones, with some not included. The profile shows about 80,000 clones, just over 90% of them singletons. The source material was peripheral blood, sampled before pregnancy. Receptors were obtained from a female donor with multiple sclerosis, enrolled in a pregnancy study.

The rearrangement uses TRBV27 and TRBJ2-7; D is possibly TRBD2 (5 bases). Trimming pared 5 bases from V and 7 bases from J, leaving 18 bases between. The CDR3 is made up of 14 amino acids. The germline CDR1 and CDR2 sequences are MNHEY and SMNVEV (reference sequence). CDR3 protein: CASSPLVTNPEQYF. The CDR3 DNA sequence: TGTGCCAGCAGTCCACTAGTTACCAACCCGGAGCAGTACTTC.

This clone showed up just once. The genes are TRBV19 and TRBJ1-3, with no clear D. The V end was cut by 7 bases, the J end by 4 bases, with 20 bases between. Germline V lookup: CDR1 LNHDA, CDR2 SQIVND (reference sequence). CDR3 size: 16 residues. CDR3 DNA sequence: TGTGCCAGTAACCCTCGAACCGGACTTGAAGGAAACACCATATATTTT. Its translation is CASNPRTGLEGNTIYF.

The count of this clone is one. The chain recombines TRBV7-6 with TRBJ2-1, with 7 bases lining up with TRBD1. Trimming removed 2 bases from V and 5 bases from J; junction bases left unmatched: 3. Germline CDR1 reads SGHVS; CDR2 reads FNYEAQ. The CDR3 runs 14 residues. This CDR3 is CASSLFGTDNEQFF. The CDR3 coding sequence is TGTGCCAGCAGCTTATTTGGGACAGACAATGAGCAGTTCTTC.

The chain has TRBV28 and TRBJ2-7; D gene ambiguous. The V and J ends lost 4 bases and 6 bases respectively, with 7 bases between them. The CDR3 is 11 amino acids. The germline V gene encodes CDR1 MDHEN and CDR2 SYDVKM. Here the CDR3 reads CASSSRGEQYF. The DNA for the CDR3 is TGTGCCAGCAGTTCTCGCGGCGAGCAGTACTTC.

The V gene is TRBV6-6, the J gene TRBJ2-7, with TRBD2 matching over 9 bases. With V trimmed by 2 bases and J by 3 bases, 5 bases remained unmatched. From germline, CDR1 is MNHNY and CDR2 SVGAGI (reference sequence). The CDR3 covers 15 residues. In nucleotides, the CDR3 is TGTGCCAGCAGTTACGAAGCGGGAGGTATCTACGAGCAGTACTTC. Protein product: CASSYEAGGIYEQYF.

The chain uses TRBV27 and TRBJ2-6; 9 positions match TRBD1. The germline V gene has CDR1 MNHEY and CDR2 SMNVEV (reference sequence). The J segment lost 0 bases and the V segment lost 5 bases, leaving 8 bases of the junction unmatched. The CDR3 sequence is 18 residues long. The chain's CDR3 is CASSAAGTGFSGANVLTF. CDR3 bases: TGTGCCAGCAGTGCAGCCGGGACAGGGTTCTCTGGGGCCAACGTCCTGACTTTC.

The genes are TRBV19 and TRBJ2-3; D perhaps matches TRBD1 (5 bases). Germline CDR1 LNHDA, CDR2 SQIVND (reference sequence). With 6 bases removed from V and 9 bases from J, the gap between germline ends came to 16 bases. CDR3 length: 13 amino acids. In nucleotides, the CDR3 is TGTGCCAGTAGCACCGAGCCAGGGCGGACGCAGTATTTT. Translation: CASSTEPGRTQYF.

The chain uses TRBV19 and TRBJ1-3, with D unresolved. From germline, CDR1 is LNHDA and CDR2 SQIVND (reference sequence). This CDR3 comprises 15 residues. V was shortened by 0 bases and J by 0 bases, with 6 bases between the two germline ends. This CDR3 is CASSIEGSSGNTIYF. CDR3 nucleotides: TGTGCCAGTAGTATAGAGGGCAGCTCTGGAAACACCATATATTTT.

The CDR3, as DNA: TGTGCCAGCAGCCAAGATTGGGGAGCGGGAGTCCACGAGCAGTACTTC. This sequence encodes CASSQDWGAGVHEQYF. The chain has TRBV4-2 and TRBJ2-7; TRBD2 matches at 8 bases. Germline V gene data show CDR1 as LGHNA and CDR2 as YNFKEQ. CDR3 length equals 16 residues. V was clipped by 0 bases and J by 5 bases; unmatched bases: 9.

Here the CDR3 reads CASSLLGLAGGSYEQYF. CDR3 DNA sequence: TGCGCCAGCAGCTTGCTGGGACTAGCGGGAGGTTCCTACGAGCAGTACTTC. The chain joins TRBV5-1 to TRBJ2-7; TRBD2 aligns across 15 bases. The CDR3 has 17 amino acids. The J segment lost 1 base and the V segment lost 1 base, leaving 3 bases of the junction unmatched. Germline CDR1 reads SGHRS; CDR2 reads YFSETQ.

This rearrangement joins TRBV5-6 to TRBJ1-1, with D uncertain. The CDR3 length is 15 residues. Germline V gene data show CDR1 as SGHDT and CDR2 as YYEEEE. The V end lost 3 bases, the J end lost 0 bases, and 12 bases lay between the germline ends. The CDR3 spells CASSSKHALNTEAFF. In nucleotides, the CDR3 is TGTGCCAGCAGCTCCAAACATGCCTTGAACACTGAAGCTTTCTTT.

This rearrangement joins TRBV6-1 to TRBJ2-2; D not resolved. The CDR3 extends over 14 amino acids. Trimming removed 2 bases at V and 4 bases at J, with 8 bases between. Germline loops: CDR1 MNHNS, CDR2 SASEGT. The CDR3 loop is CASSEQVVTGELFF. The CDR3 region has the DNA TGTGCCAGCAGTGAACAAGTAGTCACCGGGGAGCTGTTTTTT.

This chain uses TRBV21-1 with TRBJ2-7; TRBD1 was called by the table and not checked on the DNA. TRBV21-1 is an annotated pseudogene. This CDR3 spans 15 amino acids. The CDR3 protein is CASSIPGTGVHEQYF. The CDR3, as DNA: TGTGCCAGCAGCATCCCCGGGACAGGGGTCCACGAGCAGTACTTC.

The rearrangement links TRBV2 to TRBJ1-1; a possible D gene is TRBD1 (6 bases). Looked up from germline, CDR1 is SNHLY and CDR2 is FYNNEI. The CDR3 runs to 12 residues. The V gene lost 6 bases and the J gene lost 6 bases, with 11 bases spanning the gap. CDR3 coding DNA: TGTGCCAGCAGGACACAGGGAGCTGAAGCTTTCTTT. Translated: CASRTQGAEAFF.

This chain links TRBV28 with TRBJ2-1; 7 bases map to TRBD2. The CDR3 loop spans 14 amino acids. J was trimmed by 6 bases and V by 2 bases; bases with no gene match: 4. Germline CDR1 MDHEN, CDR2 SYDVKM. For the CDR3, the DNA is TGTGCCAGCAGTTTAGCTTGGACTAGCAATGAGCAGTTCTTC. Residues: CASSLAWTSNEQFF.

J is TRBJ2-5 and V is TRBV4-1, with D possibly being TRBD1 (5 bases). This CDR3 comprises 15 residues. V gave up 0 bases and J gave up 4 bases, with 12 bases separating them. Germline lookup yields CDR1 MGHRA and CDR2 YSYEKL. In DNA form, the CDR3 reads TGCGCCAGCAGCCAAGATCAGAACAGGCCAGAGACCCAGTACTTC. Translation: CASSQDQNRPETQYF.

V gene TRBV5-1 combines with J gene TRBJ2-7; 7 nucleotides line up with TRBD1. Germline V CDR1 and CDR2: SGHRS, YFSETQ. The CDR3 contains 13 residues. V shed 3 bases and J 2 bases; nucleotides not matched to a gene: 2. The CDR3 DNA reads TGCGCCAGCAGCTGGACAGGTCCCTACGAGCAGTACTTC. It yields the protein CASSWTGPYEQYF.

The chain has TRBV21-1 and TRBJ2-7; the table's D call TRBD1 went unverified against the DNA. TRBV21-1 is tagged as a pseudogene. The CDR3 contains 16 residues. CDR3 DNA sequence: TGTGCCAGCAGCAAAGACCAACAGGGGGCAGACCCCGAGCAGTACTTC. This codes for CASSKDQQGADPEQYF.

The rearrangement joins TRBV27 to TRBJ2-7; no firm D call. Trimming pared 3 bases from V and 7 bases from J, leaving 10 bases between. This CDR3 is built from 12 residues. Germline assignment: CDR1 MNHEY and CDR2 SMNVEV (reference sequence). CDR3: CASSFTVREQYF. Written as DNA, the CDR3 is TGTGCCAGCAGTTTTACGGTACGGGAGCAGTACTTC.

As to this clone: Other DNA variants within this sample encode the same CDR3. This sequence joins TRBV19 and TRBJ1-5; D perhaps matches TRBD1 (5 bases). V was pared by 3 bases and J by 3 bases, with 9 bases between. CDR1 LNHDA and CDR2 SQIVND come from the germline V gene (reference sequence). The CDR3 is 14 amino acids. In DNA, the CDR3 is TGTGCCAGTAGTATTCGGGGGAACAATCAGCCCCAGCATTTT. Protein sequence: CASSIRGNNQPQHF.